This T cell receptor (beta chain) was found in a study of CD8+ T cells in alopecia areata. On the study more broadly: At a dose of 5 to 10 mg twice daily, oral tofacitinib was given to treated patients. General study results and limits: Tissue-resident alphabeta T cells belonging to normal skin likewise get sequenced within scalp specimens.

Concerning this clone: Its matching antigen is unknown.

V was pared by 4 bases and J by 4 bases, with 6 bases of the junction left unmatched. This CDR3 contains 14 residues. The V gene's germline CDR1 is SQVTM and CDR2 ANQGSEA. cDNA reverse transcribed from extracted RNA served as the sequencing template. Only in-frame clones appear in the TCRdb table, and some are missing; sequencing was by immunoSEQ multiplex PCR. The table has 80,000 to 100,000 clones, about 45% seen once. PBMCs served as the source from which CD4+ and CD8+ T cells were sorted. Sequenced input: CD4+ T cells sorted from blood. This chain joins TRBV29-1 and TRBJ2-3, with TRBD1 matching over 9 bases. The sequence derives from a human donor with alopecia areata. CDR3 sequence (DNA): TGCAGCGTTGGGGCGGGGACAGGGCCAGATACGCAGTATTTT. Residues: CSVGAGTGPDTQYF.